This is a list of T cell receptor beta chains from one sample in a study of graft-versus-host responses after intestinal transplantation. Some clones are missing from TCRdb's copy, which holds only in-frame ones; the method was immunoSEQ multiplex PCR. The sample yields 20,000 to 30,000 clones, 90% seen once. The starting material was PBMCs, obtained around 40 days after intestinal transplant. These TCRs come from a human patient who received an intestinal transplant, so some T cells may come from the graft donor. Each CDR3 is given with its conserved first and last residue.

V	CDR3
TRBV4-1	CASSRNSDSNQPQHF
TRBV4-1	CASSGGNRGWNYGYTF
TRBV5-6	CASSDYGTYTYEQYF
TRBV19	CASSIPGEASHEQYF
TRBV5-1	CASSLGGGGAEQYF
TRBV30	CACDSGAEAFF
TRBV29-1	CSVKDRELAFF
TRBV11-3	CASSYGQGSYEQYF
TRBV6-6	CASTLGQGYYEQYF
TRBV5-6	CASSQGTGYSPLHF
TRBV28	CASSLPPPFRAIGSYEQYF
TRBV6-1	CASSEATGGGNEQFF
TRBV11-2	CASSLSTGSSYNEQFF
TRBV28	CASSSTSGSYEQYF
TRBV28	CASSLDWSTDTQYF
TRBV6-5	CASRARDRGEQYF
TRBV19	CASSIGTITEAFF
TRBV29-1	CSVEYPRGQRETQYF
TRBV12-5	CASGLVPLTSGRAQQYF
TRBV5-5	CASSHPKDRAGNTIYF
TRBV4-2	CASSLNSGTSGNEQYF
TRBV19	CASSRGDREAPNYGYTF
TRBV28	CASSLGSHGYTF
TRBV7-3	CASSLLGLASRLNTGELFF
TRBV30	CAWSPAGTSGYVQYF
TRBV5-6	CASSLGPDPPIYNEQFF
TRBV5-6	CASSLMSLEVNTEAFF
TRBV28	CASSLQFLQETQYF
TRBV28	CASRTRQGDREPTYEQYF
TRBV4-1	CASSPGNTIYF
TRBV28	CASSYRLKNTEAFF
TRBV29-1	CSVEQVSNTGELFF